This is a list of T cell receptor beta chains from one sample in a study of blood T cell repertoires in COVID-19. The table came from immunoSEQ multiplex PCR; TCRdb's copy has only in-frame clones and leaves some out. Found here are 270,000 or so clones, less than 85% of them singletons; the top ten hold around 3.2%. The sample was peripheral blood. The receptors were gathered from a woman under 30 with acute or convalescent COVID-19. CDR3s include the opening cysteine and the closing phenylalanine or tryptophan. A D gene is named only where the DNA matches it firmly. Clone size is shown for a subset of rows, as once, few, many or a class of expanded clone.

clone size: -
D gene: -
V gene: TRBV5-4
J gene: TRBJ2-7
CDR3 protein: CASSFGLGEQYF
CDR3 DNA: TGTGCCAGCAGCTTTGGGCTGGGCGAGCAGTACTTC

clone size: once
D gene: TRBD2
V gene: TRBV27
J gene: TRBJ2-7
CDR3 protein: CASSLLAGVREQYF
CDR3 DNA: TGTGCCAGCAGTCTACTAGCGGGAGTACGCGAGCAGTACTTC

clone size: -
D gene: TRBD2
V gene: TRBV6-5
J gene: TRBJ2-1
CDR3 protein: CASSYGLAGDNEQFF
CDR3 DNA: TGTGCCAGCAGTTACGGACTAGCGGGGGACAATGAGCAGTTCTTC

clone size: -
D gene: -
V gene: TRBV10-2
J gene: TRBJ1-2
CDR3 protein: CASTSTGDYGYTF
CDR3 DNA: TGCGCCAGCACTTCGACAGGAGACTATGGCTACACCTTC

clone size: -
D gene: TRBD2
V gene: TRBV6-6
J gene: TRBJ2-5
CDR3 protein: CASRRPGTSAEETQYF
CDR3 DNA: TGTGCCAGCAGAAGACCCGGGACTAGCGCCGAAGAGACCCAGTACTTC

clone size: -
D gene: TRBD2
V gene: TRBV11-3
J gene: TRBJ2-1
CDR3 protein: CASSLDSGSFNEQFF
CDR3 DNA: TGTGCCAGCAGCTTAGATAGCGGGTCTTTCAATGAGCAGTTCTTC

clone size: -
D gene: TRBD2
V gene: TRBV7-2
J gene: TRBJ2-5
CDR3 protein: CASSFSGLAGETQYF
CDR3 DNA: TGTGCCAGCAGCTTCTCGGGACTAGCGGGAGAGACCCAGTACTTC

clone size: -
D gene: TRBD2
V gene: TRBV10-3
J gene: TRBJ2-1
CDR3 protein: CAISESASGRYNEQFF
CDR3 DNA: TGTGCCATCAGTGAGTCGGCTAGCGGGAGGTACAATGAGCAGTTCTTC

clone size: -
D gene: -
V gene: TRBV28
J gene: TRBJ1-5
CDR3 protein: CASSLWGREQPQHF
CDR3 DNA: TGTGCCAGCAGTTTATGGGGCAGGGAACAGCCCCAGCATTTT

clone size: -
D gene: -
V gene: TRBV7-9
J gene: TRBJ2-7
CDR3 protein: CASSLPPFSLKYEQYF
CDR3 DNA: TGTGCCAGCAGCTTACCCCCCTTTTCTCTAAAGTACGAGCAGTACTTC

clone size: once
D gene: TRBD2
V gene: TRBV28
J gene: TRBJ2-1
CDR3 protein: CASSLIAGGNNEQFF
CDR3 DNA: TGTGCCAGCAGTTTAATAGCGGGAGGGAACAATGAGCAGTTCTTC

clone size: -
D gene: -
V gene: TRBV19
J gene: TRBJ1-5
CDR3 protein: CASSPRLSSRNQPQHF
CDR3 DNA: TGTGCCAGTAGTCCTCGCCTGTCGTCTCGGAATCAGCCCCAGCATTTT

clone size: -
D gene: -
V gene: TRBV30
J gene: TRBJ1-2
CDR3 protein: CAWGVGAGYTF
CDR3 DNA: TGTGCCTGGGGGGTGGGGGCTGGCTACACCTTC

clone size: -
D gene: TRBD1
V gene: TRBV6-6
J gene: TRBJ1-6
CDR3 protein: CASINRGWYDNSPLHF
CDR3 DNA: TGTGCCAGCATCAACAGGGGATGGTACGATAATTCACCCCTCCACTTT

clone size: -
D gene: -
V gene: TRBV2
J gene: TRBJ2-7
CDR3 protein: CATAGQLYEQYF
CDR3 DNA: TGTGCCACCGCGGGCCAGCTATACGAGCAGTACTTC

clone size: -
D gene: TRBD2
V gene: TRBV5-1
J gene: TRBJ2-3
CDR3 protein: CASSLAGLAGSTDTQYF
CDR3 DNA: TGCGCCAGCAGCCTGGCGGGACTAGCGGGCAGCACAGATACGCAGTATTTT

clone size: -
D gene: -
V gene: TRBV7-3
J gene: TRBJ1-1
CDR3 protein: CASSLSKNTEAFF
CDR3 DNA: TGTGCCAGCAGCTTAAGTAAGAACACTGAAGCTTTCTTT

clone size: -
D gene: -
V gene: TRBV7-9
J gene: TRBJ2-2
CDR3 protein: CASSALSGELFF
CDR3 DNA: TGTGCCAGCAGCGCACTCTCCGGGGAGCTGTTTTTT

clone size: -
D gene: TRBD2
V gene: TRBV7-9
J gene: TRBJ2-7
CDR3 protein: CASLRDGGEQYF
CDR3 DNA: TGTGCCAGCCTGAGGGACGGGGGGGAGCAGTACTTC

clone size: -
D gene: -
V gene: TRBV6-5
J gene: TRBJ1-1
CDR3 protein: CASSPSWNTEAFF
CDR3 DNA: TGTGCCAGCAGCCCCTCGTGGAACACTGAAGCTTTCTTT

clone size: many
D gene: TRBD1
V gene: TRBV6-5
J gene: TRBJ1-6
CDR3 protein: CASSYSDRGENSPLHF
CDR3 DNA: TGTGCCAGCAGTTACTCCGACAGGGGAGAAAATTCACCCCTCCACTTT

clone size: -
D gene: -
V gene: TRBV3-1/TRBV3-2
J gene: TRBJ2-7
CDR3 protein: CASSQGPFPYEQYF
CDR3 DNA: TGTGCCAGCAGCCAAGGGCCCTTCCCCTACGAGCAGTACTTC

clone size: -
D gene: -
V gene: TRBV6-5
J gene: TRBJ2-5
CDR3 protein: CASSPRGRQETQYF
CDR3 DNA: TGTGCCAGCAGTCCAAGGGGCAGGCAAGAGACCCAGTACTTC

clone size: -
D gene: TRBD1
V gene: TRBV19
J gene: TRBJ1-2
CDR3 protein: CASGTRDSLGFSGYTF
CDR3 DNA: TGTGCCAGTGGAACCCGGGACAGCTTAGGATTTAGTGGCTACACCTTC

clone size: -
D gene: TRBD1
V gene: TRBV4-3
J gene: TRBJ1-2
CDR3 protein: CASSQVVRQGFGGYTF
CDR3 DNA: TGCGCCAGCAGCCAAGTGGTCCGACAGGGGTTTGGCGGCTACACCTTC

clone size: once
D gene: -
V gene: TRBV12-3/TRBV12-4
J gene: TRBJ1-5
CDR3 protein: CASSFGQPQHF
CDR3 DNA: TGTGCCAGCAGTTTCGGTCAGCCCCAGCATTTT

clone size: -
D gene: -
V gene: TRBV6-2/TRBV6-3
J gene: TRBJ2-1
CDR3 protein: CASSWSNEQFF
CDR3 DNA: TGTGCCAGCAGCTGGAGTAATGAGCAGTTCTTC

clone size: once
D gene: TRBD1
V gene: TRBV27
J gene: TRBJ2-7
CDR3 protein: CASRPDRVGYEQYF
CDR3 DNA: TGTGCCAGCAGGCCTGACAGGGTCGGTTACGAGCAGTACTTC

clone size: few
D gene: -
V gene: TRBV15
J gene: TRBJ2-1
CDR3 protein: CATSRESRGDEQFF
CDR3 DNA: TGTGCCACCAGCAGAGAATCAAGGGGTGATGAGCAGTTCTTC

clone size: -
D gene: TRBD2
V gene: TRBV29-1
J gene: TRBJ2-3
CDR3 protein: CSTSGTSGTDTQYF
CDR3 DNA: TGCAGCACTTCGGGGACTAGCGGCACAGATACGCAGTATTTT